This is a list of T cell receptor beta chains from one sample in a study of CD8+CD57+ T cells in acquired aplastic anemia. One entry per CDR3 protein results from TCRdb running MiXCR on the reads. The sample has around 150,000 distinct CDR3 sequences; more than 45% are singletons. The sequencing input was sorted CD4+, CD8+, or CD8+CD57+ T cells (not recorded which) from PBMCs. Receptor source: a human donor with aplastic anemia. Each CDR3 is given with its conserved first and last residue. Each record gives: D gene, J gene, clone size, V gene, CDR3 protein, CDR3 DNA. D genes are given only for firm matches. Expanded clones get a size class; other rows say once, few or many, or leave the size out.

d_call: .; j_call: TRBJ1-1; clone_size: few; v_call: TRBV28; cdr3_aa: CASSLLGTVEAFF; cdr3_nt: TGTGCCAGCAGTTTACTCGGGACCGTCGAAGCTTTCTTT
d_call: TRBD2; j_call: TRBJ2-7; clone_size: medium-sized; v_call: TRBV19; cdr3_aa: CATSAQQGLGEQYF; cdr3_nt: TGTGCCACCTCCGCTCAACAGGGACTAGGCGAGCAGTACTTC
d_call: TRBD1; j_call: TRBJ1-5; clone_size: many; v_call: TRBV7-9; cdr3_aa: CASSLGTGASNQPQHF; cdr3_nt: TGTGCCAGCAGCTTAGGGACAGGGGCTAGCAATCAGCCCCAGCATTTT
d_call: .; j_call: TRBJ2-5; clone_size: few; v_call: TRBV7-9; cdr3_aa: CASSLTETQYF; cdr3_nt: TGTGCCAGCAGCTTAACCGAGACCCAGTACTTC
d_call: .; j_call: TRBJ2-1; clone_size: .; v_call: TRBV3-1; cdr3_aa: CASSHRGVRSSYNEQFF; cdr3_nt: TGTGCCAGCAGCCACAGGGGGGTGCGGAGCTCCTACAATGAGCAGTTCTTC
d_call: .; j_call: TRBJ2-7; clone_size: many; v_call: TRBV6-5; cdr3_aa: CASGGGSYEQYF; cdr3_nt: TGTGCCAGCGGGGGGGGCTCGTACGAGCAGTACTTC
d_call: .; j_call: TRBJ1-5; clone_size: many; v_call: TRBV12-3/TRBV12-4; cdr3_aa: CASMGWARPQHF; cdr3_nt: TGTGCCAGCATGGGATGGGCGAGGCCCCAGCATTTT
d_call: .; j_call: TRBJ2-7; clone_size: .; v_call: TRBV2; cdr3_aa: CASSEASPGYEQYF; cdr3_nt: TGTGCCAGCAGTGAAGCATCCCCCGGATACGAGCAGTACTTC
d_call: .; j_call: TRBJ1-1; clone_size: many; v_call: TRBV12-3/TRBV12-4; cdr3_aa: CASKRDGITEAFF; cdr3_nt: TGTGCCAGCAAGAGGGACGGGATCACTGAAGCTTTCTTT
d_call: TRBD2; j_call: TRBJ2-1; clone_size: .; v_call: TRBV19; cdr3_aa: CASSRLAGSYNEQFF; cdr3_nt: TGTGCCAGTAGTAGACTAGCGGGATCCTACAATGAGCAGTTCTTC
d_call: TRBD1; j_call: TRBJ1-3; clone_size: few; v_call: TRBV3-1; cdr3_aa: CASSPLTGAGNTIYF; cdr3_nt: TGTGCCAGCAGCCCCCTAACAGGGGCGGGAAACACCATATATTTT
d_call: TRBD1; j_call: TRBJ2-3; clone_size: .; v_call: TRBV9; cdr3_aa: CASSVTGSDTQYF; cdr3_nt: TGTGCCAGCAGCGTGACAGGGTCAGATACGCAGTATTTT
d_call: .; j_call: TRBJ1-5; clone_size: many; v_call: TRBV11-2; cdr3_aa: CASSLGLNQPQHF; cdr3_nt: TGTGCCAGCAGCTTAGGTCTTAATCAGCCCCAGCATTTT
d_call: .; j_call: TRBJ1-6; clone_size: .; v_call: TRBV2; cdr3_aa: CASSAGRDSPLHF; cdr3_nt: TGTGCCAGCAGTGCTGGAAGGGATTCGCCCCTCCACTTT
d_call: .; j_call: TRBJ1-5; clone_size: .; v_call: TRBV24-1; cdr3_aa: CATSDPGMNQPQHF; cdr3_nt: TGTGCCACCAGTGATCCGGGGATGAATCAGCCCCAGCATTTT
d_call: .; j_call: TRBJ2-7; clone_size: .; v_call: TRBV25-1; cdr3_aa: CASRVGFYEQYF; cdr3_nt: TGTGCCAGCAGGGTCGGGTTTTACGAGCAGTACTTC
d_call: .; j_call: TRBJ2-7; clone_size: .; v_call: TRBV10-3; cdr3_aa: CASASSPYLALSSYEQYF; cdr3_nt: TGTGCCTCTGCCAGCAGCCCCTATCTAGCGCTCAGCTCCTACGAGCAGTACTTC
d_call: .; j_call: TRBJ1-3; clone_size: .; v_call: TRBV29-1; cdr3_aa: CSVDGILSGNTIYF; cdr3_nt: TGCAGCGTTGATGGGATCCTCTCTGGAAACACCATATATTTT
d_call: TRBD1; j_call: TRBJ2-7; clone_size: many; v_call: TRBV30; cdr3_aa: CASDRDLSDEQYF; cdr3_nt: TGTGCCTCTGACAGGGACCTTTCAGACGAGCAGTACTTC
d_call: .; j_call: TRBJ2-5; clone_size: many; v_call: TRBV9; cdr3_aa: CASSVGGRGGETQYF; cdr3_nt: TGTGCCAGCAGCGTAGGAGGCAGGGGAGGAGAGACCCAGTACTTC
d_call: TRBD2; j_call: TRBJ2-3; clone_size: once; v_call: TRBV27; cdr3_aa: CASGSHTSGTDTQYF; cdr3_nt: TGTGCCAGCGGTTCACATACTAGCGGCACAGATACGCAGTATTTT
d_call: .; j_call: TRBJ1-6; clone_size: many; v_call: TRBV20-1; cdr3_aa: CSARVSPGKEESPLHF; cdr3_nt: TGCAGTGCTAGAGTATCCCCGGGGAAGGAAGAATCACCCCTCCACTTT
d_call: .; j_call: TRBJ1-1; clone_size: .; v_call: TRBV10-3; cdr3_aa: CAIRAADRHTEAFF; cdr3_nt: TGTGCCATCCGTGCCGCCGACAGGCACACTGAAGCTTTCTTT
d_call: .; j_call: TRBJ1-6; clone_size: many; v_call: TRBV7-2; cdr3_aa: CASSLAGAQNSPLHF; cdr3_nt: TGTGCCAGCAGCTTAGCGGGGGCGCAGAATTCACCCCTCCACTTT
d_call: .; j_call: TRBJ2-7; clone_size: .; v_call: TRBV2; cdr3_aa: CASSEPGEGSYEQYF; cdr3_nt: TGTGCCAGCAGTGAACCAGGGGAGGGGTCCTACGAGCAGTACTTC
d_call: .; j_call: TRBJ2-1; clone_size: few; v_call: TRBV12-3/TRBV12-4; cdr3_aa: CASDGSGLSYNEQFF; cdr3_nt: TGTGCCAGCGACGGCTCGGGGTTATCCTACAATGAGCAGTTCTTC
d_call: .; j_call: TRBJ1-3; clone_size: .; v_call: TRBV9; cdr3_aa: CASSVVDSGNTIYF; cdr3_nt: TGTGCCAGCAGCGTAGTTGACTCTGGAAACACCATATATTTT
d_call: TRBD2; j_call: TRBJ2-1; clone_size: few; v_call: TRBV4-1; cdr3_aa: CASSQEGSGRWGNEQFF; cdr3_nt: TGCGCCAGCAGCCAAGAGGGTAGCGGGAGGTGGGGCAATGAGCAGTTCTTC
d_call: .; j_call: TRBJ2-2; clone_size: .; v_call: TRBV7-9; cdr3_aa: CASSYEELGELFF; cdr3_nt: TGTGCCAGCAGCTACGAGGAACTCGGGGAGCTGTTTTTT
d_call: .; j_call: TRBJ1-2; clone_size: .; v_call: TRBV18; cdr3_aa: CASSPLNGGESYGYTF; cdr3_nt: TGTGCCAGCTCACCCTTGAACGGGGGCGAGTCCTATGGCTACACCTTC
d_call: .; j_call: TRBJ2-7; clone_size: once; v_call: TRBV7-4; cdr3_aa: CASSPPLRPSYEQYF; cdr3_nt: TGTGCCAGCAGCCCCCCTTTGCGGCCGTCCTACGAGCAGTACTTC
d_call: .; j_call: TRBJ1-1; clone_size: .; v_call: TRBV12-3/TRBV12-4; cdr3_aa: CASSLVGGLRVFTEAFF; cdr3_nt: TGTGCCAGCAGTTTAGTGGGGGGTTTAAGGGTTTTCACTGAAGCTTTCTTT
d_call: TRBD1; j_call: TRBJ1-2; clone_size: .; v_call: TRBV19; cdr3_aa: CASSGRDSPVYGYTF; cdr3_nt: TGTGCCAGTAGTGGAAGGGACAGCCCTGTATATGGCTACACCTTC
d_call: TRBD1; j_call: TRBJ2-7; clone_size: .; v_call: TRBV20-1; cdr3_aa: CSAGMGTGRGEQYF; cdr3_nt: TGCAGTGCTGGGATGGGGACAGGGCGAGGCGAGCAGTACTTC
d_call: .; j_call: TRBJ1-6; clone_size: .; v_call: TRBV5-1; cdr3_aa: CASSLALGQPWDSPLHF; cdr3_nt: TGCGCCAGCAGCTTGGCCCTTGGGCAGCCCTGGGATTCACCCCTCCACTTT
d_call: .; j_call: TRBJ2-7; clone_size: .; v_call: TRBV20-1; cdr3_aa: CSASVTGEANYEQYF; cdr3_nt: TGCAGTGCTAGTGTAACGGGGGAAGCTAATTACGAGCAGTACTTC
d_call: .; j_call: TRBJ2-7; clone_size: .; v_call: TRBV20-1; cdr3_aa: CSARGRGDYEQYF; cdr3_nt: TGCAGTGCTAGGGGCAGGGGGGACTACGAGCAGTACTTC
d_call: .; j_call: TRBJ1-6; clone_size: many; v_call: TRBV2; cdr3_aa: CASRLYNSPLHF; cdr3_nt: TGTGCCAGCAGGTTATATAATTCACCCCTCCACTTT
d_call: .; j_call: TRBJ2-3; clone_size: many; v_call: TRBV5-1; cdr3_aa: CASGPGPQTSTDTQYF; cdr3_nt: TGCGCCAGCGGGCCGGGACCACAAACATCCACAGATACGCAGTATTTT
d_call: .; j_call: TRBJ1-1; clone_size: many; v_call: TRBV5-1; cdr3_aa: CASSFNTMNTEAFF; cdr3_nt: TGCGCCAGCAGCTTTAACACCATGAACACTGAAGCTTTCTTT
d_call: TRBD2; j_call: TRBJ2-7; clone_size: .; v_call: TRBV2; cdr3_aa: CASSRDYASYEQYF; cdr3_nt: TGTGCCAGTTCCAGGGACTACGCCTCCTACGAGCAGTACTTC
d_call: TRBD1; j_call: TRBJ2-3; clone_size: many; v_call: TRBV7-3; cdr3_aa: CASSRTGTGPDTQYF; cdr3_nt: TGTGCCAGCAGCCGAACCGGGACAGGTCCAGATACGCAGTATTTT
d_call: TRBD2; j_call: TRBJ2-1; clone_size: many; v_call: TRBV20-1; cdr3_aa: CSARDLGVTSGYNEQFF; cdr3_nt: TGCAGTGCTAGAGATCTGGGCGTGACTAGCGGATACAATGAGCAGTTCTTC
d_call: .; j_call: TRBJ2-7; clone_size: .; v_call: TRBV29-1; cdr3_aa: CSVIVAGWYEQYF; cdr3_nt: TGCAGCGTGATAGTTGCGGGGTGGTACGAGCAGTACTTC
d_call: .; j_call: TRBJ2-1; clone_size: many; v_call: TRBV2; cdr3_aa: CASSDLRAEQFF; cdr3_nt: TGTGCCAGCAGTGATTTGAGGGCTGAGCAGTTCTTC
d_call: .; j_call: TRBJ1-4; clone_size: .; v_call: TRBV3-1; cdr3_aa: CASSQGAGHKLFF; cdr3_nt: TGTGCCAGCAGCCAAGGAGCCGGGCACAAACTGTTTTTT
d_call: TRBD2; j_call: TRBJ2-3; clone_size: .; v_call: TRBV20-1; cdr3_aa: CSAWTGTSGVTDTQYF; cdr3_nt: TGCAGTGCCTGGACCGGGACTAGCGGGGTGACAGATACGCAGTATTTT
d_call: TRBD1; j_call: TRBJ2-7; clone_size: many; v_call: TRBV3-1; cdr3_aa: CASSQVSGTVYEQYF; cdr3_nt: TGTGCCAGCAGCCAAGTAAGTGGGACAGTCTACGAGCAGTACTTC
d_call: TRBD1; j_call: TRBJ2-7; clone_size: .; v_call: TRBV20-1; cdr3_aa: CSARDRQGIAYEQYF; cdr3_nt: TGCAGTGCTAGAGACCGACAGGGGATAGCCTACGAGCAGTACTTC
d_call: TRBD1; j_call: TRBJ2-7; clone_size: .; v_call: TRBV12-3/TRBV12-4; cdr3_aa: CASSLTGGGYEQYF; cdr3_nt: TGTGCCAGCAGTTTAACAGGGGGAGGCTACGAGCAGTACTTC
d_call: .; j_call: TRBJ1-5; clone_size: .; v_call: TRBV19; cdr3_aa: CASSLRFDSNQPQHF; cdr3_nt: TGTGCCAGTAGTTTACGGTTTGATAGCAATCAGCCCCAGCATTTT
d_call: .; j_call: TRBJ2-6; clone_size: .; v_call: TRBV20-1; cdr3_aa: CSASARYGFGANVLAF; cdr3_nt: TGCAGTGCTAGCGCTCGGTACGGGTTTGGGGCCAACGTCCTGGCTTTC
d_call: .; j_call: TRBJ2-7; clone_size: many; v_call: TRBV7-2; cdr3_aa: CASSLAFTRSYEQYF; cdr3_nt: TGTGCCAGCAGCTTAGCGTTTACCAGGTCCTACGAGCAGTACTTC
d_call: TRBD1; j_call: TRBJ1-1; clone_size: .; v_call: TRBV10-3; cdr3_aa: CAISQGQGGTEAFF; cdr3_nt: TGTGCCATCAGCCAGGGACAGGGGGGCACTGAAGCTTTCTTT
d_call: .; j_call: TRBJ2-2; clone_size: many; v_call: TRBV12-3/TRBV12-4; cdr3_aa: CASSPLVAGGELFF; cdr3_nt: TGTGCCAGCAGCCCCCTAGTGGCCGGCGGGGAGCTGTTTTTT
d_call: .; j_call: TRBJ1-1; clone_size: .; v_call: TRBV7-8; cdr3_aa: CASSLGTRTEAFF; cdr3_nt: TGTGCCAGCAGCTTAGGAACACGGACTGAAGCTTTCTTT
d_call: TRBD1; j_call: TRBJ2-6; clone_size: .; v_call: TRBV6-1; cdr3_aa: CASRKEQGAPGANVLTF; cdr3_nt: TGTGCCAGCAGAAAGGAACAGGGGGCGCCTGGGGCCAACGTCCTGACTTTC